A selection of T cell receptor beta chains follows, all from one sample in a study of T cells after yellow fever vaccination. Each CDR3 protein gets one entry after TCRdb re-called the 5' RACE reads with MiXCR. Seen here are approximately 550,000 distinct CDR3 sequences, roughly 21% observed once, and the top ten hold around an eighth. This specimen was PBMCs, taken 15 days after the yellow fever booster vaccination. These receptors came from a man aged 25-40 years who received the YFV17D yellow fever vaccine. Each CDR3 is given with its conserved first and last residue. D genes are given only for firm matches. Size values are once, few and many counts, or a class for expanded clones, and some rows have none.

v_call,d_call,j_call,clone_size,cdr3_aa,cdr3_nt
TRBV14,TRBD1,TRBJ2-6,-,CASSHPWTGTGANVLTF,TGTGCCAGCAGCCACCCTTGGACAGGTACTGGGGCCAACGTCCTGACTTTC
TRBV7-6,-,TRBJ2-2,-,CASSLARGLTGELFF,TGTGCCAGCAGCTTAGCCCGAGGCCTCACCGGGGAGCTGTTTTTT
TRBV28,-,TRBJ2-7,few,CASSSLGWDKLYEQYF,TGTGCCAGCAGTTCGTTGGGATGGGACAAACTCTACGAGCAGTACTTC
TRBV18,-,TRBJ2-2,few,CASPGRGQSNTGELFF,TGTGCCAGCCCGGGCCGTGGACAGAGTAACACCGGGGAGCTGTTTTTT
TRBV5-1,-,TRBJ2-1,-,CASSLGGERGTEFF,TGCGCCAGCAGCTTGGGGGGGGAACGGGGCACGGAGTTCTTC
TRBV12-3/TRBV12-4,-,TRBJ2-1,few,CASSLRIEQFF,TGTGCCAGCAGTTTACGGATAGAGCAGTTCTTC
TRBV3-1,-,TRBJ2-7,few,CASSVDSGFSYEQYF,TGTGCCAGCAGCGTAGACAGCGGATTCTCCTACGAGCAGTACTTC
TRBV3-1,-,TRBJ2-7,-,CASSQDRGMEYF,TGTGCCAGCAGCCAAGATCGGGGGATGGAGTACTTC
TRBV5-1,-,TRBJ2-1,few,CASSLDPHGAGFF,TGCGCCAGCAGCTTGGATCCCCACGGTGCTGGGTTCTTC
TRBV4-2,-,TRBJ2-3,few,CASSPVPGQIDTQYF,TGTGCCAGCAGCCCCGTGCCGGGACAAATAGATACGCAGTATTTT
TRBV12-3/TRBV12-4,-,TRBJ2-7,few,CASSLSRPGIYEQYF,TGTGCCAGCAGTTTATCGAGGCCAGGGATTTACGAGCAGTACTTC
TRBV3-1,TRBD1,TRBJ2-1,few,CASSQRDSSYNEQFF,TGTGCCAGCAGCCAAAGGGACAGCTCCTACAATGAGCAGTTCTTC
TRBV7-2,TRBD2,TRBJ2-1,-,CATFKREDYNEQFF,TGTGCCACCTTCAAGCGGGAGGACTACAATGAGCAGTTCTTC
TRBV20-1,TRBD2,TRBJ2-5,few,CSARGTSGSQETQYF,TGCAGTGCTAGAGGGACTAGCGGGTCCCAAGAGACCCAGTACTTC
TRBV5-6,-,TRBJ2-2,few,CASRGWTANTGELFF,TGTGCCAGCAGGGGCTGGACAGCGAACACCGGGGAGCTGTTTTTT
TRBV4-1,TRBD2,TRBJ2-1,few,CASSQDRVAGGNEQFF,TGCGCCAGCAGCCAAGATCGAGTAGCGGGAGGGAATGAGCAGTTCTTC
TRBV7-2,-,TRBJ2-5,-,CASSRKFSETQYF,TGTGCCAGCAGCCGTAAATTCTCGGAGACCCAGTACTTC
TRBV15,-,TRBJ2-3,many,CATSQKQSWTDTQYF,TGTGCCACCAGCCAGAAGCAGAGCTGGACAGATACGCAGTATTTT
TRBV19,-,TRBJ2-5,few,CASSIGGGSLQETQYF,TGTGCCAGTAGTATTGGGGGTGGTAGCCTCCAAGAGACCCAGTACTTC
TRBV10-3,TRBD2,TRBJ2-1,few,CAISEPVASGTSGPDEQFF,TGTGCCATCAGTGAACCCGTAGCGTCTGGGACTAGCGGGCCTGATGAGCAGTTCTTC
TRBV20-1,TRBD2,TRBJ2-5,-,CSASKREGQETQYF,TGCAGTGCTTCCAAGCGGGAGGGCCAAGAGACCCAGTACTTC
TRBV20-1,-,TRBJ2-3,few,CSAGPRDSTDTQYF,TGCAGTGCTGGTCCCCGGGACAGCACAGATACGCAGTATTTT
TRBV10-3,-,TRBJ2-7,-,CATAGGASGVYEQYF,TGTGCCACCGCTGGGGGGGCCTCAGGCGTCTACGAGCAGTACTTC
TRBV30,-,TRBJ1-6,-,CAWSVRYNSPLHF,TGTGCCTGGAGTGTGCGGTACAATTCACCCCTCCACTTT
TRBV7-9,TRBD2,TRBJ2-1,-,CAKGTSGRVEQFF,TGTGCCAAGGGGACTAGCGGGAGAGTGGAGCAGTTCTTC
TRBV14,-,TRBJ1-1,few,CASSIHRVGTEAFF,TGTGCCAGCAGCATCCACAGGGTTGGCACTGAAGCTTTCTTT
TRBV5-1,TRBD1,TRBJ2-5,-,CASSKGDRASGTQYF,TGCGCCAGCAGCAAAGGGGACAGGGCCTCGGGGACCCAGTACTTC
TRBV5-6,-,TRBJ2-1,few,CASSRRVEQFF,TGTGCCAGCAGCCGACGGGTAGAGCAGTTCTTC
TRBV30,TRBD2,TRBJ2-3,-,CAWSSGSRTDTQYF,TGTGCCTGGAGTAGCGGGAGCCGCACAGATACGCAGTATTTT
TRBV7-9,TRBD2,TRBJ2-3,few,CASSLERETHTQYF,TGTGCCAGCAGCTTAGAGCGGGAGACGCATACGCAGTATTTT
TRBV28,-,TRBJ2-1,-,CASQKHRGSRGNEQFF,TGTGCCAGTCAGAAGCACCGAGGGAGTAGAGGCAATGAGCAGTTCTTC